Below, 10 T cell receptor beta chains from the same sample are listed, as sequenced in a study of control samples from healthy donors and cancer patients. This table comes from immunoSEQ multiplex PCR, and its TCRdb copy is limited to in-frame clones, with some not included. The sample holds roughly 50,000 clones, approximately 95% seen once. Source material: blood. Source of these receptors: a woman aged 25 to 39 in good health.

J is TRBJ2-1 and V is TRBV28; 8 bases fit TRBD2. The J segment lost 3 bases and the V segment lost 4 bases, leaving 2 bases of the junction unmatched. Germline CDR1 is MDHEN and CDR2 is SYDVKM. The CDR3 has 14 residues. CDR3 DNA: TGTGCCAGCAGTTGGACTAGCAGCTACAATGAGCAGTTCTTC. Translated, it gives CASSWTSSYNEQFF.

The V call is TRBV10-1, the J call TRBJ2-1; 7 positions agree with TRBD2. This CDR3 has 17 amino acids. The V segment lost 6 bases and the J segment 5 bases; nucleotides outside the gene matches: 16. Looked up from germline, CDR1 is WNHNN and CDR2 is SYGVQD (reference sequence). The CDR3 here is CASRGYRGGSPNNEQFF. The CDR3 bases are TGCGCCAGCAGAGGTTACAGAGGCGGGAGCCCGAACAATGAGCAGTTCTTC.

The chain uses TRBV5-5 and TRBJ1-5; D may be TRBD1 (5 bases). There are 17 residues in the CDR3. V shed 4 bases and J shed 2 bases, with 19 bases lying between them. Germline CDR1 SGHKS, CDR2 YYEKEE (reference sequence). The CDR3 DNA reads as TGTGCCAGCAGCCCGGGGCCCGGGGTCGGGGGCAATCAGCCCCAGCATTTT. Translated, it gives CASSPGPGVGGNQPQHF.

The chain recombines TRBV2 with TRBJ1-5, with 7 bases lining up with TRBD1. J lost 5 bases, V lost 4 bases, and 8 bases had no gene match. The CDR3 sequence is 15 residues long. Germline CDR1 and CDR2: SNHLY and FYNNEI. CDR3 amino acids: CASSVAQGRDQPQHF. In DNA, the CDR3 is TGTGCCAGCAGTGTTGCACAGGGGAGGGATCAGCCCCAGCATTTT.

This chain connects TRBV29-1 to TRBJ2-7; 7 bases agree with TRBD2. The J segment lost 7 bases and the V segment lost 5 bases, leaving 8 bases of the junction unmatched. This CDR3 is 12 amino acids long. Germline-derived CDR1 and CDR2 are SQVTM and ANQGSEA. For the CDR3, the DNA is TGCAGCGTTACTGGCGGGAGTGGAGAGCAGTACTTC. Its translation: CSVTGGSGEQYF.

The chain joins TRBV28 to TRBJ1-2; D remains unclear. The V and J ends lost 7 bases and 2 bases respectively, with 11 bases between them. Germline CDR1 reads MDHEN; CDR2 reads SYDVKM. The CDR3 is 13 residues long. CDR3 DNA sequence: TGTGCCAGCAAGGCCGTGCTAAACTATGGCTACACCTTC. This encodes CASKAVLNYGYTF.

On this clone itself: At one of its ends the junction is not consistent with the germline gene, which may arise from a read error. The CDR3 reads CASGTGGNAEAFF. CDR3 bases: TGTGCCAGCGGAACAGGGGGGAACGCTGAAGCTTTCTTT. J is TRBJ1-1 and V is TRBV19, with 8 bases that match TRBD1. The CDR3 length is 13 residues. Germline V gene lookup returns CDR1 LNHDA and CDR2 SQIVND (reference sequence).

This chain connects TRBV14 to TRBJ2-1; maybe TRBD2 (6 bases). Trimming removed 1 base at V and 9 bases at J, with 13 bases between. This CDR3 comprises 14 residues. Germline loops: CDR1 SGHDN, CDR2 FVKESK. Written as DNA, the CDR3 is TGTGCCAGCAGCCAAGTTCCACTAGCCCCTGAGCAGTTCTTC. Translated: CASSQVPLAPEQFF.

This chain links TRBV10-2 with TRBJ2-7; no reliable D call. V gave up 0 bases and J gave up 2 bases, with 8 bases separating them. Looked up from germline, CDR1 is WSHSY and CDR2 is SAAADI. The CDR3 has 14 residues. The CDR3 loop reads CASSESGYTYEQYF. The CDR3 DNA is TGCGCCAGCAGTGAGTCCGGCTATACCTACGAGCAGTACTTC.

This CDR3 reads CASTQELGNSPLHF. The CDR3 DNA sequence: TGTGCCAGCACACAGGAGCTGGGGAATTCACCCCTCCACTTT. This chain uses TRBV2 with TRBJ1-6; perhaps TRBD1 as D (5 bases). The V and J ends lost 7 bases and 7 bases respectively, with 14 bases between them. The germline gives CDR1 SNHLY, CDR2 FYNNEI. There are 14 residues in the CDR3.